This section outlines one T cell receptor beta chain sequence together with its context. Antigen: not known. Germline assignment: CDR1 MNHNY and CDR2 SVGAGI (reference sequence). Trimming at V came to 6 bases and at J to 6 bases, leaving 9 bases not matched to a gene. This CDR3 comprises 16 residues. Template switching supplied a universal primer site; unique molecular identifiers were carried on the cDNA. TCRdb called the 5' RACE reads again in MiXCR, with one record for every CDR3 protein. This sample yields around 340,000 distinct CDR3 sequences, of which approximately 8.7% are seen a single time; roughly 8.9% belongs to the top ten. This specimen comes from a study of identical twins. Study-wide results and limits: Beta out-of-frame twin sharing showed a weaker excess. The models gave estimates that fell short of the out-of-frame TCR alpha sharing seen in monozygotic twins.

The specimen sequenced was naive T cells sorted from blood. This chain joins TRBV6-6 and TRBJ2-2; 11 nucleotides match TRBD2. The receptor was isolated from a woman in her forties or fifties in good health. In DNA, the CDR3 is TGTGCCAGCAGGTTTACTAGCGGGAGAGTTTCCGGGGAGCTGTTTTTT. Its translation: CASRFTSGRVSGELFF.